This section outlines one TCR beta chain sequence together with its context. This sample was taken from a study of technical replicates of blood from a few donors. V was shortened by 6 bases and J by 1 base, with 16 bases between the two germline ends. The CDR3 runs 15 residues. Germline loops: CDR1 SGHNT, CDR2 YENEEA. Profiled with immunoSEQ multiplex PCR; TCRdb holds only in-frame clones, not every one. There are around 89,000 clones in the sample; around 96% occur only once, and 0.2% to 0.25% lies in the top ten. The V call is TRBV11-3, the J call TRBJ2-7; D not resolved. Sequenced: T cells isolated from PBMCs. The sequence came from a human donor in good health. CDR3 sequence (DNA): TGTGCCAGCAGGCCGAACAGTGTTATATCCTACGAGCAGTACTTC. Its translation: CASRPNSVISYEQYF.